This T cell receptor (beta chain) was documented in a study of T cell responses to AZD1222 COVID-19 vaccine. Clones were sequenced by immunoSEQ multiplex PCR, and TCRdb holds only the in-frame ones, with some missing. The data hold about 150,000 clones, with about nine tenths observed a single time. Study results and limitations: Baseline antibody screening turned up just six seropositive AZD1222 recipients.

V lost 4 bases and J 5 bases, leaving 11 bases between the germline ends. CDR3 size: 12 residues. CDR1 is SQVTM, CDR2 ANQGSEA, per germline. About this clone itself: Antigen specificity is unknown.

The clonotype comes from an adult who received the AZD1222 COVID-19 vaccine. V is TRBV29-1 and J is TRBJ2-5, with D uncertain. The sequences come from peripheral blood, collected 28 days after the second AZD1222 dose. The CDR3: CSVGVSGETQYF. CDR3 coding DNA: TGCAGCGTTGGTGTATCCGGGGAGACCCAGTACTTC.